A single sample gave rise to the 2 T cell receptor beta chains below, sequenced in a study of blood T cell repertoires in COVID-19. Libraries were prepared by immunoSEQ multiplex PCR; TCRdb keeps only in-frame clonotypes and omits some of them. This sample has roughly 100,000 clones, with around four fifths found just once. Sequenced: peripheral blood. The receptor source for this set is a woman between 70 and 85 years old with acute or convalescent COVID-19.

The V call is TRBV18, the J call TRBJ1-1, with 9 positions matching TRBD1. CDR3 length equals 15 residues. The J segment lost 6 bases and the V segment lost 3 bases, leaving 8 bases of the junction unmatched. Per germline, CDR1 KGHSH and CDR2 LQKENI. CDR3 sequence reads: CASSPLWGTGSEAFF. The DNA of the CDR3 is TGTGCCAGCTCACCCCTTTGGGGGACAGGGTCTGAAGCTTTCTTT.

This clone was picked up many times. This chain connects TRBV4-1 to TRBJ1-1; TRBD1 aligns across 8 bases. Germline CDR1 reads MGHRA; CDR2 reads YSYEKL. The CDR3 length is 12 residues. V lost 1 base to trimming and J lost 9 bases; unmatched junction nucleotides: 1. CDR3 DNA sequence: TGCGCCAGCAGCCAAGCCAGGGGGCAAGCTTTCTTT. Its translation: CASSQARGQAFF.